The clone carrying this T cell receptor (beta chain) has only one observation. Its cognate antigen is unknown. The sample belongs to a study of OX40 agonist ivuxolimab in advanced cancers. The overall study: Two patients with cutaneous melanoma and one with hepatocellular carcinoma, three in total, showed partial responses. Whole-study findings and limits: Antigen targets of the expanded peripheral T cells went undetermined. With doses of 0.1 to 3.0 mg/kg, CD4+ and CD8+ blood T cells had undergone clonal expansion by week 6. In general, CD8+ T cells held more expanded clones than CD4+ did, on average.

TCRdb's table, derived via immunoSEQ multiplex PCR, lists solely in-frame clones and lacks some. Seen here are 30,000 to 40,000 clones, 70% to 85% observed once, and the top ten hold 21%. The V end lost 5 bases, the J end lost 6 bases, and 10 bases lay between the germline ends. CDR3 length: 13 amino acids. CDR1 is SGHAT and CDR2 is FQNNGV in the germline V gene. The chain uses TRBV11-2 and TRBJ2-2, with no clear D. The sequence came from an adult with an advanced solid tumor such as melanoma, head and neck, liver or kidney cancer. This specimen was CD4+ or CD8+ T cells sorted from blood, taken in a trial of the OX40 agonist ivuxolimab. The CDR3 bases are TGTGCCAGCAGCCGGTCAGGTCCCGGGGAGCTGTTTTTT. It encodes CASSRSGPGELFF.